The clone carrying this T cell receptor (beta chain) was recorded many times. Its antigen is currently unknown. This specimen comes from a study of T-cell reconstitution after alpha-beta-depleted transplantation in children. Whole-study findings and limits: The origin of alpha-beta T cells about two months after transplant was reportedly several hundred expanded graft clones.

Molecular barcoding with unique molecular identifiers was used for the TCRbeta library. From the PCR reads, TCRdb called clonotypes with MiXCR, one entry per CDR3 protein. The top ten hold around an eighth of the sample, which has about 580,000 distinct CDR3 sequences, more than 20% seen once. The sequences come from PBMCs, mostly from graft donor cells, collected 360 days after TCRalphabeta/CD19-depleted stem cell transplant. This clonotype was sampled from a boy less than two years old who had a stem cell transplant for acute myeloid leukemia, so the T cells may come from the graft donor.

CDR3 region: CASSLAGMQANEQFF. The CDR3 bases are TGTGCCAGCAGCTTAGCGGGGATGCAGGCCAATGAGCAGTTCTTC. This sequence joins TRBV7-6 and TRBJ2-1; D is unresolved. The CDR3 length is 15 residues. The V and J ends lost 0 bases and 6 bases respectively, with 12 bases between them. Per germline, CDR1 SGHVS and CDR2 FNYEAQ.